The sequence of this T cell receptor beta chain was determined in a study of T cells in localized non-small cell lung cancer. Findings of the study overall: Exceeding tumor, uninvolved adjacent lung had the highest T cell clonality. Sequencing involved a lone tumor region, leaving heterogeneity possible.

Method: immunoSEQ multiplex PCR; TCRdb's copy keeps in-frame clones and lacks some. In the table there are 100,000 to 150,000 clones, 89% of which are singletons. Germline loops: CDR1 SGHRS, CDR2 YFSETQ. V lost 2 bases and J lost 6; bases outside the gene matches: 6. The CDR3 contains 16 residues. Notes on this clone: Its cognate antigen is unknown.

The sequence was collected from a female donor of 60 years or more with stage I lung adenocarcinoma. The specimen was peripheral blood, collected before any cancer treatment. The chain links TRBV5-1 to TRBJ2-1; 12 bases fit TRBD2. The CDR3 is CASSFRTSGATNEQFF. The CDR3 DNA follows: TGCGCCAGCAGCTTTCGGACTAGCGGGGCTACCAATGAGCAGTTCTTC.